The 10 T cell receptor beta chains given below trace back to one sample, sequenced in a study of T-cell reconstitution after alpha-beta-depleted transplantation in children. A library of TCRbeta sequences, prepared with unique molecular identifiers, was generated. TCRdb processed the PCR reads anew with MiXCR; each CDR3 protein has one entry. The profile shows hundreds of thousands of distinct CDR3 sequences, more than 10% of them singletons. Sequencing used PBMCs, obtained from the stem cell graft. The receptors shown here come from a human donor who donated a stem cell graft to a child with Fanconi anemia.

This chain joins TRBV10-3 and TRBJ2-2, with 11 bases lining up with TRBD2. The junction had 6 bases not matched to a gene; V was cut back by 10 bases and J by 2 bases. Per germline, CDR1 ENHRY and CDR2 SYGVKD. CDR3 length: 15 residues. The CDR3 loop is CATLAGGPNTGELFF. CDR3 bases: TGTGCCACCCTAGCGGGGGGCCCTAACACCGGGGAGCTGTTTTTT.

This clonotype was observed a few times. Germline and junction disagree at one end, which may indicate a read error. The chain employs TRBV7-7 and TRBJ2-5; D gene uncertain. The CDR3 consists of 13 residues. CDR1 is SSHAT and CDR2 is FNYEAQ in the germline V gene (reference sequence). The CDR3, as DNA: TGTGCTAGCAGCCAACAGAGCCGAGGGACCCAGTACTTC. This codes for CASSQQSRGTQYF.

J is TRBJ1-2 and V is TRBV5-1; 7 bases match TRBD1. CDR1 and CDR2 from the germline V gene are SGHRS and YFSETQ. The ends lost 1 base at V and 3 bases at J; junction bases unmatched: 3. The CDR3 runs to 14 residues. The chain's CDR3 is CASSLTGQDYGYTF. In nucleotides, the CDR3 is TGCGCCAGCAGCTTGACCGGACAGGACTATGGCTACACCTTC.

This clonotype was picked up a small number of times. The DNA for the CDR3 is TGTGCCAGCAGGATACCTGGACAGGGGGGCCAAGAGACCCAGTACTTC. Its protein is CASRIPGQGGQETQYF. The chain couples TRBV28 to TRBJ2-5; 10 nucleotides align to TRBD1. The CDR3 contains 16 residues. Germline loops: CDR1 MDHEN, CDR2 SYDVKM. The V segment lost 6 bases and the J segment 1 base; nucleotides outside the gene matches: 8.

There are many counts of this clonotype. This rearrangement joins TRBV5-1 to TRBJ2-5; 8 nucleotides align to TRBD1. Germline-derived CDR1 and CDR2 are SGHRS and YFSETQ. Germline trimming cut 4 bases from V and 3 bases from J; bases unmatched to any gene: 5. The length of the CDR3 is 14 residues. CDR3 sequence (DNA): TGCGCCAGCAGCCCCGGACAGGGCGAAGAGACCCAGTACTTC. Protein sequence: CASSPGQGEETQYF.

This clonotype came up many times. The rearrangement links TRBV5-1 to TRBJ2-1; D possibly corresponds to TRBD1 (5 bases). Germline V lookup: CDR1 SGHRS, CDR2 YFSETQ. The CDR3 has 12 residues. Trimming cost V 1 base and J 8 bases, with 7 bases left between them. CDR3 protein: CASSLIGDEQFF. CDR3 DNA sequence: TGCGCCAGCAGCTTGATAGGGGATGAGCAGTTCTTC. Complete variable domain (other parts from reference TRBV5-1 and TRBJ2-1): KAGVTQTPRYLIKTRGQQVTLSCSPISGHRSVSWYQQTPGQGLQFLFEYFSETQRNKGNFPGRFSGRQFSNSRSEMNVSTLELGDSALYLCASSLIGDEQFFGPGTRLTVL.

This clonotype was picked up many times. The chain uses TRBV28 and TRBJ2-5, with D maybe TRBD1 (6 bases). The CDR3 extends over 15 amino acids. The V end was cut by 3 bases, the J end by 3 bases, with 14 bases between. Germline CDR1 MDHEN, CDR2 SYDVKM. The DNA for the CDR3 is TGTGCCAGCAGTTTGTTGGGGGCTGGGAAAGAGACCCAGTACTTC. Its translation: CASSLLGAGKETQYF.

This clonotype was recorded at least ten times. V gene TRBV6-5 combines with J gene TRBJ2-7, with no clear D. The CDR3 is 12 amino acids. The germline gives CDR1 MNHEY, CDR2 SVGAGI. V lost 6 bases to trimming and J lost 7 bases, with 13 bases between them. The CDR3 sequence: CASSPGPGEQYF. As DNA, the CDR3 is TGTGCCAGCAGCCCCGGGCCAGGAGAGCAGTACTTC.

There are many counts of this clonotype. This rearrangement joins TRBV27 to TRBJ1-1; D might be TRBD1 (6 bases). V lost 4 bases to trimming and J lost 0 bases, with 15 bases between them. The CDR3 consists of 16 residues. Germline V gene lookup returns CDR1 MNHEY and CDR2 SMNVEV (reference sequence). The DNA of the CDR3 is TGTGCCAGCAGTTCGCCGGGACAAACAATGAACACTGAAGCTTTCTTT. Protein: CASSSPGQTMNTEAFF.

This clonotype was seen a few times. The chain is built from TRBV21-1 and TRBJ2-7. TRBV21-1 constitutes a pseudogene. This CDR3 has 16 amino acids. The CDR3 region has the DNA TGTGCCAGCAGCAAAGACAACAGCGTATTAGACTACGAGCAGTACTTC. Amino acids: CASSKDNSVLDYEQYF.